A selection of T cell receptor beta chains follows, all from one sample in a study of blood T cell repertoires in COVID-19. Repertoires were generated with immunoSEQ multiplex PCR, while TCRdb's copy carries only in-frame clones and drops some. The repertoire holds 15,000 to 20,000 clones, roughly 88% seen once, with 9.8% in the top ten. The specimen was peripheral blood. The receptors derive from a man between 40 and 49 years old with active COVID-19. Both conserved end residues are part of each CDR3. Fields, in order: D gene, J gene, clone size, V gene, CDR3 DNA, CDR3 protein. D genes are given only for firm matches. For some rows the clone size is stated as once, few or many, or as a class when expanded; others skip it.

TRBD2	TRBJ2-5	.	TRBV5-1	TGCGCCAGCAGCTTGGCCGGGACTAGCGGAGACCAAGAGACCCAGTACTTC	CASSLAGTSGDQETQYF
TRBD2	TRBJ2-1	.	TRBV6-6	TGTGCCAGCAGTCAGCCGGGACTAGCAGCTCATGAGCAGTTCTTC	CASSQPGLAAHEQFF
TRBD1	TRBJ1-1	once	TRBV29-1	TGCAGCGTTACAGGGGAAGCCTTTGAAGCTTTCTTT	CSVTGEAFEAFF
TRBD2	TRBJ2-7	.	TRBV18	TGTGCCAGCTCACCACCTAGCGGGAGACGGCAGTACTTC	CASSPPSGRRQYF
TRBD2	TRBJ2-7	.	TRBV19	TGTGCCAGTAGTCTTGGCGGGAGATCAGTCGAGCAGTACTTC	CASSLGGRSVEQYF
.	TRBJ1-5	.	TRBV7-2	TGTGCCAGCAGCCCGGGACATGGGGGCCAGCCCCAGCATTTT	CASSPGHGGQPQHF
TRBD1	TRBJ2-5	.	TRBV5-5	TGTGCCAGCAGCTTTGAGAGGACAGGGGGCCTTGCGACCCAGTACTTC	CASSFERTGGLATQYF
TRBD2	TRBJ2-3	.	TRBV3-1/TRBV3-2	TGTGCCAGCAGCCCTAGCGGGAGTGCATATACGCAGTATTTT	CASSPSGSAYTQYF
.	TRBJ2-4	.	TRBV7-8	TGTGCCAGCAGCTTGGGAAGCGGAGGACTAGCCAAAAACATTCAGTACTTC	CASSLGSGGLAKNIQYF
.	TRBJ2-2	.	TRBV7-9	TGTGCCAGCAGCTTAGTAAACAGCAACACCGGGGAGCTGTTTTTT	CASSLVNSNTGELFF
.	TRBJ1-2	.	TRBV6-2/TRBV6-3	TGTGCCAGCAGTTTCCCGACAGGAGAAAAAACCTACTATGGCTACACCTTC	CASSFPTGEKTYYGYTF